The rows below give T cell receptor beta chains drawn from one sample of a study of blood T cells in healthy people across ages. TCRdb redid the calling of the 5' RACE reads with MiXCR, one entry per CDR3 protein. This sample has 1.5 million to 2 million distinct CDR3 sequences; roughly two fifths occur once, and the top ten carry under 25%. The material sequenced was blood. These receptors all stem from a human donor in good health. Each CDR3 is given with its conserved first and last residue. A D gene is named only where the DNA matches it firmly. Part of the rows lack a size; the others show once, few, many or a class for expanded clones.

TRBJ1-3	NA	few	TRBV6-6	CASSYGGPGNTIYF	TGTGCCAGCAGTTACGGGGGCCCTGGAAACACCATATATTTT
TRBJ1-6	TRBD1	few	TRBV7-9	CASSWIRDRGDPSYNSPLHF	TGTGCCAGCAGCTGGATCCGGGACAGGGGAGACCCCTCCTATAATTCACCCCTCCACTTT
TRBJ2-7	TRBD1	NA	TRBV7-9	CATQRTGHSYEQYF	TGTGCCACCCAAAGGACAGGCCACTCCTACGAGCAGTACTTC
TRBJ2-1	NA	NA	TRBV19	CASRRRSSYNEQFF	TGTGCCAGTCGCAGACGTAGCTCCTACAATGAGCAGTTCTTC
TRBJ2-7	NA	NA	TRBV5-6	CASSFEGPHEQYF	TGTGCCAGCAGCTTCGAGGGTCCTCACGAGCAGTACTTC
TRBJ1-5	TRBD1	NA	TRBV10-3	CAISGTGGDQPQHF	TGTGCCATCAGTGGGACAGGGGGGGATCAGCCCCAGCATTTT
TRBJ2-3	NA	few	TRBV20-1	CSARQTGPTSLSTDTQYF	TGCAGTGCTAGACAGACAGGCCCGACTTCCCTGAGCACAGATACGCAGTATTTT
TRBJ1-5	NA	few	TRBV7-8	CASSLGRATTQPQHF	TGTGCCAGCAGCTTAGGCAGGGCTACTACCCAGCCCCAGCATTTT
TRBJ2-7	NA	many	TRBV7-8	CASSLLGGDSRDEQYF	TGTGCCAGCAGCTTATTGGGGGGAGACTCGAGGGACGAGCAGTACTTC
TRBJ2-6	TRBD1	NA	TRBV7-9	CASSSRDRDPGANVLTF	TGTGCCAGCAGCTCCAGGGACAGGGATCCTGGGGCCAACGTCCTGACTTTC
TRBJ1-2	TRBD1	few	TRBV7-3	CASSPPGGRDYGYTF	TGTGCCAGCAGCCCCCCAGGGGGCAGGGACTATGGCTACACCTTC
TRBJ1-1	NA	few	TRBV6-5	CASSYSSRDTEAFF	TGTGCCAGCAGTTACTCGAGTAGGGACACTGAAGCTTTCTTT
TRBJ2-3	NA	NA	TRBV10-3	CATATGDTDTQYF	TGTGCCACCGCGACAGGAGACACAGATACGCAGTATTTT
TRBJ2-5	NA	NA	TRBV6-6	CASSYSITVETQYF	TGTGCCAGCAGTTACTCGATAACAGTGGAGACCCAGTACTTC
TRBJ2-3	NA	NA	TRBV4-3	CASSGSFSTDTQYF	TGCGCCAGCAGCGGGAGTTTTAGCACAGATACGCAGTATTTT
TRBJ2-7	TRBD2	NA	TRBV7-2	CASSLGGGEWGEQYF	TGTGCCAGCAGCTTAGGCGGGGGGGAGTGGGGCGAGCAGTACTTC
TRBJ1-2	NA	many	TRBV20-1	CSARISERTYGYTF	TGCAGTGCTAGGATCTCGGAACGGACCTATGGCTACACCTTC
TRBJ1-1	NA	once	TRBV29-1	CSGLSGNTEAFF	TGCAGCGGCCTATCAGGGAACACTGAAGCTTTCTTT
TRBJ2-5	NA	NA	TRBV7-6	CVSSLASASIQETQYF	TGTGTCAGCAGCCTCGCCTCAGCGTCTATTCAAGAGACCCAGTACTTC
TRBJ1-2	TRBD1	few	TRBV9	CASRATGDGYGYTF	TGTGCCAGCAGAGCGACAGGGGACGGCTATGGCTACACCTTC
TRBJ1-5	NA	NA	TRBV28	CASIQYPRQVINQPQHF	TGTGCCAGCATCCAATACCCCCGACAGGTAATCAATCAGCCCCAGCATTTT
TRBJ1-1	NA	NA	TRBV20-1	CRGHYNTEAFF	TGCCGGGGACACTATAACACTGAAGCTTTCTTT
TRBJ2-5	NA	NA	TRBV5-6	CASSSVGSRETQYF	TGTGCCAGCAGCTCAGTTGGTAGCAGGGAGACCCAGTACTTC
TRBJ2-5	TRBD2	few	TRBV12-3/TRBV12-4	CASSLLAGDQGTQYF	TGTGCCAGCAGTTTACTAGCGGGGGACCAAGGGACCCAGTACTTC
TRBJ2-7	NA	NA	TRBV20-1	CSARDVGSQYF	TGCAGTGCTAGAGATGTGGGTTCCCAGTACTTC
TRBJ1-1	TRBD1	NA	TRBV7-2	CASGDRGWNTEAFF	TGTGCCAGCGGGGACAGGGGATGGAACACTGAAGCTTTCTTT
TRBJ2-4	NA	many	TRBV5-1	CASSPTSIAKNIQYF	TGCGCCAGCAGCCCAACATCGATAGCCAAAAACATTCAGTACTTC
TRBJ2-3	NA	few	TRBV7-2	CASSFGVPGQGRDTQYF	TGTGCCAGCAGCTTCGGGGTCCCAGGGCAGGGTAGAGATACGCAGTATTTT
TRBJ2-5	NA	few	TRBV7-2	CASSLTWGQETQYF	TGTGCCAGCAGCTTAACCTGGGGCCAAGAGACCCAGTACTTC
TRBJ2-7	TRBD2	NA	TRBV20-1	CSARDRALSGGAASGEQYF	TGCAGTGCTAGAGATCGAGCCCTTAGCGGGGGGGCCGCCTCCGGCGAGCAGTACTTC
TRBJ2-5	NA	NA	TRBV27	CASSSSRPQETQYF	TGTGCCAGCAGTTCGTCCCGACCTCAAGAGACCCAGTACTTC
TRBJ1-2	NA	NA	TRBV7-9	CASSLGAGEAYTF	TGTGCCAGCAGCTTGGGGGCAGGGGAGGCCTACACCTTC
TRBJ1-3	NA	NA	TRBV9	CASSVQGSNTIYF	TGTGCCAGCAGCGTACAGGGGAGCAACACCATATATTTT